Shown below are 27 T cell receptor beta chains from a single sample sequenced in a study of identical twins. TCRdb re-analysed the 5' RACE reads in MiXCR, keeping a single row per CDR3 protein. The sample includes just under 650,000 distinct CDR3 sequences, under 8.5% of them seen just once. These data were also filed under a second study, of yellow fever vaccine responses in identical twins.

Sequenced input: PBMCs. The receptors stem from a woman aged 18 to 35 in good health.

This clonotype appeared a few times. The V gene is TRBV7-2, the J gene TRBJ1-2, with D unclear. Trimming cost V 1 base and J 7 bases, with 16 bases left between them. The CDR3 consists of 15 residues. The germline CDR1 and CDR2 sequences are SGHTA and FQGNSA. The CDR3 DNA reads TGTGCCAGCAGCTTAGTTGCTCAGGATGTTGGTGGCTACACCTTC. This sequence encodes CASSLVAQDVGGYTF.

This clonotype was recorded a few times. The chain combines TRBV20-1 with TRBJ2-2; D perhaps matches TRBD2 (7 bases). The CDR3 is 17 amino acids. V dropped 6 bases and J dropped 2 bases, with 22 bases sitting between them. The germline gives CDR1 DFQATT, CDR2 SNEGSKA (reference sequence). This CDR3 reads CSARGPTSFFNTGELFF. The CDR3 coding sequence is TGCAGTGCCAGGGGTCCGACTAGCTTTTTTAACACCGGGGAGCTGTTTTTT.

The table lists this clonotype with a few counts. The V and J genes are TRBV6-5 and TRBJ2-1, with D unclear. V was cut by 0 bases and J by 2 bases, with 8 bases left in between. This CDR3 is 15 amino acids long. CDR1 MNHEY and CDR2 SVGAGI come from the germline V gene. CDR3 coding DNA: TGTGCCAGCAGTTACTCGAGCACAGCCTACAATGAGCAGTTCTTC. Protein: CASSYSSTAYNEQFF.

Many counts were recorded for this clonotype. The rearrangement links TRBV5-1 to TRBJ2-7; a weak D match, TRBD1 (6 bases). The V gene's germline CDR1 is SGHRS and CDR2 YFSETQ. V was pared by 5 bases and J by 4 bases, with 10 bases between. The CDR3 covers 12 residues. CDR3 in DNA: TGCGCCAGCAGACTGGACAGTTACGAGCAGTACTTC. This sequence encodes CASRLDSYEQYF.

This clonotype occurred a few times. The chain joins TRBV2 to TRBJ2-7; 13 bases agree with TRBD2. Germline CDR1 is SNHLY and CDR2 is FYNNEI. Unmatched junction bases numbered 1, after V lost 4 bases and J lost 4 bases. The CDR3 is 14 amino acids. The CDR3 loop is CASSAGLAGYEQYF. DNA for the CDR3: TGTGCCAGCAGTGCGGGACTAGCGGGGTACGAGCAGTACTTC.

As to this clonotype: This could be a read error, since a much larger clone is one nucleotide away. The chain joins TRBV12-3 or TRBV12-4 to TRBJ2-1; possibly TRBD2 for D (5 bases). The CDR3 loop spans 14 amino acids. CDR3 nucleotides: TGTGCCAGCCTGTTGGGGAGCTCCTACGATGAGCAGTTCTTC. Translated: CASLLGSSYDEQFF.

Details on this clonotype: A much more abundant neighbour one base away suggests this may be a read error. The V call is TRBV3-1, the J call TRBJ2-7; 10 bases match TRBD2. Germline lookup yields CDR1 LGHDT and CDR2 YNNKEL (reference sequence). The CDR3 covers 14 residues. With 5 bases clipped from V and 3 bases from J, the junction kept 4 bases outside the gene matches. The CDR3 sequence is CASSFGLADYEQYF. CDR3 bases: TGTGCCAGCAGCTTTGGACTAGCGGACTACGAGCAGTACTTC.

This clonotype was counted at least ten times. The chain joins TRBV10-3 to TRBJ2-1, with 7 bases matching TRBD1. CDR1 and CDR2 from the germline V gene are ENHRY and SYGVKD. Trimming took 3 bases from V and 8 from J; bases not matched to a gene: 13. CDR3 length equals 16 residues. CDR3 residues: CAISDKGDSFSDEQFF. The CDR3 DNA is TGTGCCATCAGTGATAAGGGGGACAGCTTTTCGGATGAGCAGTTCTTC.

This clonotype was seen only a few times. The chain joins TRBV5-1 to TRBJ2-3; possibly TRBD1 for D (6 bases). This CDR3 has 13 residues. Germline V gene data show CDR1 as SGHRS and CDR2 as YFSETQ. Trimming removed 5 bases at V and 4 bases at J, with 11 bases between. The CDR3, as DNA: TGCGCCAGCAGTATCCAGGGGCCAGATACGCAGTATTTT. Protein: CASSIQGPDTQYF.

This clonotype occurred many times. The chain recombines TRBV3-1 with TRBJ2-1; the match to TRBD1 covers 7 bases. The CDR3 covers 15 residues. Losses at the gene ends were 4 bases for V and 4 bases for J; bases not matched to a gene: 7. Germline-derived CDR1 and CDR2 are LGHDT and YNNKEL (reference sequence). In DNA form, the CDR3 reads TGTGCCAGCAGCCCCCCCGGGACAGTGTACAATGAGCAGTTCTTC. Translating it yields CASSPPGTVYNEQFF.

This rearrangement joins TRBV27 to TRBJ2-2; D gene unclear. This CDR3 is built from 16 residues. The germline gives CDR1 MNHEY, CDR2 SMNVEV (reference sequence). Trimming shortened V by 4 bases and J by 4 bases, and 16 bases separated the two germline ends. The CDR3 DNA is TGTGCCAGCAGTTGGCTGGCACCGAGTTTCACCGGGGAGCTGTTTTTT. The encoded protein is CASSWLAPSFTGELFF.

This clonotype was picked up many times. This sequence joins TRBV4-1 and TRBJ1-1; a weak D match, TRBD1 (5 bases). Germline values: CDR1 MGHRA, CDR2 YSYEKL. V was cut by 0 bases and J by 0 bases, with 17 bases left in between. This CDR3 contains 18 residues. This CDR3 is CASSQDSRTQGMNTEAFF. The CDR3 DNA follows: TGCGCCAGCAGCCAAGACTCGAGAACGCAGGGAATGAACACTGAAGCTTTCTTT.

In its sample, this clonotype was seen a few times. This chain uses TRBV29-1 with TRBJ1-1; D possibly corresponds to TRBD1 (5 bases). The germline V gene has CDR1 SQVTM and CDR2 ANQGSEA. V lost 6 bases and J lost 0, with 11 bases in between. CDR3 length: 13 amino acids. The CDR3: CSVERGLNTEAFF. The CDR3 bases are TGCAGCGTAGAAAGGGGCTTGAACACTGAAGCTTTCTTT.

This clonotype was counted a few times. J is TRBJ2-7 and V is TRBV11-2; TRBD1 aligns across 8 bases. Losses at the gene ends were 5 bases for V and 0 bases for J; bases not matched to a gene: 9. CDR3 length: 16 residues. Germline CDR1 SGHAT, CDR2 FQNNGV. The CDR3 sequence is CASSRGTGWASYEQYF. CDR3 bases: TGTGCCAGCAGCCGCGGGACAGGCTGGGCCTCCTACGAGCAGTACTTC.

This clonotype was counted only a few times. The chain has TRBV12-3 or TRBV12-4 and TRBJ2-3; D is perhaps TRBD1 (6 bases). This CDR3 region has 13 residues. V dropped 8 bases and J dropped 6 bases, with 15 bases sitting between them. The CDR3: CASGVAGADTQYF. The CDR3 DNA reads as TGTGCCAGCGGCGTAGCAGGGGCGGATACGCAGTATTTT.

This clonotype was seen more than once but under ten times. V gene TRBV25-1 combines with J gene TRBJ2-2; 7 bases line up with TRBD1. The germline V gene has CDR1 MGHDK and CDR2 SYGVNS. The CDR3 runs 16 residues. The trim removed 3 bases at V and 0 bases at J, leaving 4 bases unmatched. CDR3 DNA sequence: TGTGCCAGCAGTGATGACAGGGTGGCGAACACCGGGGAGCTGTTTTTT. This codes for CASSDDRVANTGELFF.

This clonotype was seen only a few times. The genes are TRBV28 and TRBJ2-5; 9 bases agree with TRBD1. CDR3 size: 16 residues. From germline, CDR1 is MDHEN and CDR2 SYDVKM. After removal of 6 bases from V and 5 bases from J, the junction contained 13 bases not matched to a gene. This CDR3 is CASRLNRDRVWETQYF. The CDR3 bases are TGTGCCAGCAGGCTGAACCGGGACAGGGTGTGGGAGACCCAGTACTTC.

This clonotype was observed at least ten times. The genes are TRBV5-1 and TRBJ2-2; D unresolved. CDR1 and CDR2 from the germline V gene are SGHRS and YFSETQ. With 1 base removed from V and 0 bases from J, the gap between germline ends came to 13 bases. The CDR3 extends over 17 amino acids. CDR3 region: CASSLLRPGPNTGELFF. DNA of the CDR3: TGCGCCAGCAGCTTGTTACGGCCAGGACCGAACACCGGGGAGCTGTTTTTT.

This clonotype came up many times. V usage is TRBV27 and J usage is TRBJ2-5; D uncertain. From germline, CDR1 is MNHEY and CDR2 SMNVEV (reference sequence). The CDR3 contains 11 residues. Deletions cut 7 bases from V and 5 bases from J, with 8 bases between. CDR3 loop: CASTPIETQYF. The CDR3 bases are TGTGCCAGCACCCCGATCGAGACCCAGTACTTC.

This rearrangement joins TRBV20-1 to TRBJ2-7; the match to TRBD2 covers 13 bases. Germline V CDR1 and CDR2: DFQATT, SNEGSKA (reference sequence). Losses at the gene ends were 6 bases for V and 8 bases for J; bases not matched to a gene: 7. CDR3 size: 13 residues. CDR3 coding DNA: TGCAGTGCCGGACTAGCGGGAGTCGTGCAGCAGTACTTC. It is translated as CSAGLAGVVQQYF.

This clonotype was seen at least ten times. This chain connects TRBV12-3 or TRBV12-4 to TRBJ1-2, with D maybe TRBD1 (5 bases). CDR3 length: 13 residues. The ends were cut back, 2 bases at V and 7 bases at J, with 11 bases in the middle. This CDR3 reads CASSLRPTAGYTF. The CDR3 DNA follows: TGTGCCAGCAGTTTACGCCCGACAGCTGGCTACACCTTC.

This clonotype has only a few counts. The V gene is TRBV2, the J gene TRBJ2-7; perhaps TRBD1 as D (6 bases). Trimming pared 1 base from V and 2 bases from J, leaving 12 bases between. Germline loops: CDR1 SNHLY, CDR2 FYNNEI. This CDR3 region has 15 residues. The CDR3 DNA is TGTGCCAGCAGTGAAGGGTGGACAGAAACCTACGAGCAGTACGTC. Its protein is CASSEGWTETYEQYV.

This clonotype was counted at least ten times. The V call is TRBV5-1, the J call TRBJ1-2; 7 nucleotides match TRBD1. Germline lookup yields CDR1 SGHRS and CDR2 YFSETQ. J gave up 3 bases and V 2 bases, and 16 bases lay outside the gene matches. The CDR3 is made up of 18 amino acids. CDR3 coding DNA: TGCGCCAGCAGCTTAGCTGGACGTGGCAGGGGGGGAGACTATGGCTACACCTTC. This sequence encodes CASSLAGRGRGGDYGYTF.

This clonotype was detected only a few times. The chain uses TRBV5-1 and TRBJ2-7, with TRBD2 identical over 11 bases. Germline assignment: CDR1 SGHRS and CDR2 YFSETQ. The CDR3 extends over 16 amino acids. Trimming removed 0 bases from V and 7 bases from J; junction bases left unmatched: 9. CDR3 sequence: CASSLVLAGGLIEQYF. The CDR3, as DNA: TGCGCCAGCAGCTTGGTTCTAGCGGGAGGCTTAATTGAGCAGTACTTC.

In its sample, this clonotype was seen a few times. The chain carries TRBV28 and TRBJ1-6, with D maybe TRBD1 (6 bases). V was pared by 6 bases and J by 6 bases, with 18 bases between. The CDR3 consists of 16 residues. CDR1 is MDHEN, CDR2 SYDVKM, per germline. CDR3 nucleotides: TGTGCCAGCAGACCAGGGGCAGCCCTTACTAATTCACCCCTCCACTTT. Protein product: CASRPGAALTNSPLHF.

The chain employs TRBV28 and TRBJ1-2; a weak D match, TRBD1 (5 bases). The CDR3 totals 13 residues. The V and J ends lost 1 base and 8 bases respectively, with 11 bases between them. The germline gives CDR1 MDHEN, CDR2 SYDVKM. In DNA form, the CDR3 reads TGTGCCAGCAGTTTATCGGGGGGTAGCGGCTACACCTTC. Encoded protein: CASSLSGGSGYTF.

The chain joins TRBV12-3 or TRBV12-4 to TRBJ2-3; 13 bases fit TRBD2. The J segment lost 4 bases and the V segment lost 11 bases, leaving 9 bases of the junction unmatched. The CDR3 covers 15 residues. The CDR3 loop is CARNRLAGGADTQYF. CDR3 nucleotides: TGTGCCCGGAACCGACTAGCGGGAGGAGCAGATACGCAGTATTTT.